Shown below are 30 T cell receptor beta chains from a single sample sequenced in a study of identical twins. TCRdb recomputed calls from the 5' RACE reads with MiXCR, one row per CDR3 protein. This repertoire shows approximately 470,000 distinct CDR3 sequences, 11% to 15% found once; its top ten account for 0.4% to 0.55%. The same data also went into a second study, on yellow fever vaccine responses in identical twins.

Sequencing used CD4+ T cells sorted from blood. The receptors stem from a woman under 30 in good health.

This clonotype was counted between two and nine times. V usage is TRBV19 and J usage is TRBJ2-1, with TRBD2 matching over 11 bases. Per germline, CDR1 LNHDA and CDR2 SQIVND (reference sequence). This CDR3 region has 15 residues. Trimming took 5 bases from V and 9 from J; bases not matched to a gene: 9. The CDR3 DNA reads TGTGCCAGTAGTGATAGCGGGGGGGCTCTTCTTGAGCAGTTCTTC. As protein: CASSDSGGALLEQFF.

The gene calls are TRBV7-2 and TRBJ2-2; no clear D gene. The CDR3 is 15 amino acids. The V end was cut by 5 bases, the J end by 4 bases, with 14 bases between. Looked up from germline, CDR1 is SGHTA and CDR2 is FQGNSA. The CDR3 DNA reads as TGTGCCAGCAGCGCCCAACCCACCTTCACCGGGGAGCTGTTTTTT. Amino acid sequence: CASSAQPTFTGELFF.

This chain connects TRBV2 to TRBJ2-3, with 12 bases aligning to TRBD2. The CDR3 extends over 14 amino acids. Germline V lookup: CDR1 SNHLY, CDR2 FYNNEI. Germline trimming cut 3 bases from V and 6 bases from J; bases unmatched to any gene: 1. CDR3 in amino acids: CASSEGLAGDTQYF. The DNA for the CDR3 is TGTGCCAGCAGTGAGGGACTAGCGGGCGATACGCAGTATTTT.

The chain has TRBV5-1 and TRBJ2-7; the D call may be TRBD1 or TRBD2 (6 bases each). CDR1 and CDR2 (germline): SGHRS, YFSETQ. Trimming left V 4 bases short and J 7 bases short, with 21 bases between. The CDR3 runs to 15 residues. Written as DNA, the CDR3 is TGCGCCAGCAGCACCACTAGCACCCTAGGGGGGGAGCAGTACTTC. This codes for CASSTTSTLGGEQYF.

V usage is TRBV6-2 or TRBV6-3 and J usage is TRBJ2-3; D is perhaps TRBD2 (6 bases). From germline, CDR1 is MNHEY and CDR2 SVGEGT. The length of the CDR3 is 15 residues. The V end was cut by 6 bases, the J end by 6 bases, with 19 bases between. CDR3 bases: TGTGCCAGCAGACCCCATGTGGGGGAGGCGGATACGCAGTATTTT. As protein: CASRPHVGEADTQYF.

This clonotype turned up a few times. It may be a read error: a sequence one base away is much more abundant. J is TRBJ2-5 and V is TRBV6-2 or TRBV6-3, with no clear D. Germline V gives CDR1 MNHEY, CDR2 SVGEGT. V was trimmed by 4 bases and J by 1 base, leaving 4 bases between them. The CDR3 sequence is 12 residues long. CDR3: CASSFIQETQYF. DNA for the CDR3: TGTGCCAGCAGTTTCATCCAAGAGACCCAGTACTTC.

This clonotype was seen a few times. The chain carries TRBV6-1 and TRBJ2-5; D might be TRBD1 (6 bases). The CDR3 totals 14 residues. Between the trimmed V and J ends, which lost 7 bases and 4 bases, there was a span of 16 bases. Germline V CDR1 and CDR2: MNHNS, SASEGT. The CDR3 nucleotides are TGTGCCAGCAACCCTCAGGGGATGGGAGAGACCCAGTACTTC. Amino acids: CASNPQGMGETQYF.

This clonotype has ten or more counts. The V gene is TRBV5-1, the J gene TRBJ2-2, with D unclear. The CDR3 length is 13 residues. V lost 1 base, J lost 4 bases, and 5 bases lay in between. Germline V gene data show CDR1 as SGHRS and CDR2 as YFSETQ. This chain's CDR3 is CASSLFGTGELFF. The CDR3 bases are TGCGCCAGCAGCTTGTTTGGCACCGGGGAGCTGTTTTTT. Full variable domain (outside the CDR3, taken from reference TRBV5-1 and TRBJ2-2): KAGVTQTPRYLIKTRGQQVTLSCSPISGHRSVSWYQQTPGQGLQFLFEYFSETQRNKGNFPGRFSGRQFSNSRSEMNVSTLELGDSALYLCASSLFGTGELFFGEGSRLTVL.

This clonotype occurred a few times. The CDR3 nucleotides read TGTGCCAGCAGCTTAGGCCTGGCCCTATACGAGCAGTACTTC. It specifies CASSLGLALYEQYF. The genes are TRBV7-8 and TRBJ2-7; no firm D call. V was cut by 1 base and J by 4 bases, with 11 bases left in between. Germline V gives CDR1 SGHVS, CDR2 FQNEAQ. CDR3 length: 14 amino acids. Full variable domain (outside the CDR3, taken from reference TRBV7-8 and TRBJ2-7): GAGVSQSPRYKVAKRGQDVALRCDPISGHVSLFWYQQALGQGPEFLTYFQNEAQLDKSGLPSDRFFAERPEGSVSTLKIQRTQQEDSAVYLCASSLGLALYEQYFGPGTRLTVT.

This chain joins TRBV20-1 and TRBJ2-7; D gene ambiguous. V dropped 3 bases and J dropped 6 bases, with 15 bases sitting between them. Per germline, CDR1 DFQATT and CDR2 SNEGSKA (reference sequence). This CDR3 comprises 13 residues. The chain's CDR3 is CSASLTVEGEQYF. In nucleotides, the CDR3 is TGCAGTGCTAGCCTAACCGTGGAAGGCGAGCAGTACTTC.

This clonotype appeared a few times. The V call is TRBV2, the J call TRBJ2-7; TRBD1 might be the D (8 bases). CDR1 SNHLY and CDR2 FYNNEI come from the germline V gene. V was pared by 6 bases and J by 6 bases, with 18 bases between. The CDR3 totals 14 residues. The CDR3 sequence: CASSITGGGSEQYF. The DNA for the CDR3 is TGTGCCAGCAGCATCACAGGGGGGGGATCCGAGCAGTACTTC.

The chain is built from TRBV20-1 and TRBJ1-5; D is uncertain. This CDR3 comprises 13 residues. V was cut by 4 bases and J by 3 bases, with 10 bases left in between. Germline values: CDR1 DFQATT, CDR2 SNEGSKA (reference sequence). The CDR3 loop reads CSAIRPPNQPQHF. CDR3 in DNA: TGCAGTGCTATCAGACCGCCCAATCAGCCCCAGCATTTT.

In this sample, this clonotype turned up many times. The rearrangement joins TRBV5-1 to TRBJ1-2, with 8 bases identical to TRBD1. Trimming took 5 bases from V and 3 from J; bases not matched to a gene: 9. The CDR3 is made up of 15 amino acids. The germline gives CDR1 SGHRS, CDR2 YFSETQ. CDR3 sequence (DNA): TGCGCCAGCAGAGCCCCGGACAGGGCGGACTATGGCTACACCTTC. Translation: CASRAPDRADYGYTF.

This clonotype was picked up a small number of times. CDR3 nucleotide sequence: TGTGCCATCAGTGCCCCGGGACAGGGAAAGAACACTGAAGCTTTCTTT. It specifies CAISAPGQGKNTEAFF. V is TRBV10-3 and J is TRBJ1-1, with 9 nucleotides matching TRBD1. V shed 4 bases and J 1 base; nucleotides not matched to a gene: 7. The CDR3 runs to 16 residues. The germline gives CDR1 ENHRY, CDR2 SYGVKD.

The CDR3: CATSGQGKNIQYF. The CDR3 DNA is TGTGCCACCAGTGGACAGGGGAAAAACATTCAGTACTTC. The V and J genes are TRBV24-1 and TRBJ2-4, with 8 positions matching TRBD1. Trimming removed 5 bases from V and 4 bases from J; junction bases left unmatched: 0. Germline assignment: CDR1 KGHDR and CDR2 SFDVKD. The CDR3 contains 13 residues.

This clonotype was seen many times. The chain combines TRBV7-2 with TRBJ2-5; D is uncertain. This CDR3 spans 11 amino acids. Germline-derived CDR1 and CDR2 are SGHTA and FQGNSA. V lost 2 bases to trimming and J lost 10 bases, with 8 bases between them. CDR3 DNA sequence: TGTGCCAGCAGCTTAAGCGAGGACCAGTACTTC. Protein sequence: CASSLSEDQYF. Filled out from reference TRBV7-2 and TRBJ2-5, the complete variable domain reads GAGVSQSPSNKVTEKGKDVELRCDPISGHTALYWYRQSLGQGLEFLIYFQGNSAPDKSGLPSDRFSAERTGGSVSTLTIQRTQQEDSAVYLCASSLSEDQYFGPGTRLLVL.

This clonotype was recorded a few times. V usage is TRBV7-9 and J usage is TRBJ2-1, with a weak D call TRBD2 (5 bases). Germline V gene data show CDR1 as SEHNR and CDR2 as FQNEAQ (reference sequence). This CDR3 is built from 15 residues. The germline V and J ends were trimmed by 3 bases and 0 bases, with 9 bases remaining between them. The CDR3 DNA sequence: TGTGCCAGCAGCTTTGGGAGTAGCTCCTACAATGAGCAGTTCTTC. Translation gives CASSFGSSSYNEQFF.

This clonotype was observed a few times. The chain recombines TRBV7-2 with TRBJ2-7; 8 bases agree with TRBD1. Per germline, CDR1 SGHTA and CDR2 FQGNSA. This CDR3 region has 12 residues. Trimming took 1 base from V and 10 from J; bases not matched to a gene: 3. The CDR3 protein is CASSLGTGRQYF. Here the CDR3 DNA reads TGTGCCAGCAGCTTAGGGACAGGGAGACAGTACTTC.

This clonotype has a handful of counts. The rearrangement joins TRBV18 to TRBJ2-7; TRBD1 might be the D (5 bases). The germline V and J ends were trimmed by 6 bases and 3 bases, with 9 bases remaining between them. Germline V gene sequence: CDR1 KGHSH, CDR2 LQKENI. The CDR3 is 12 residues long. As DNA, the CDR3 is TGTGCCAGCTCGGGGCCGGTCTACGAGCAGTACTTC. Translating it yields CASSGPVYEQYF.

This clonotype was observed many times. The V and J genes are TRBV12-3 or TRBV12-4 and TRBJ2-3, with 11 bases that match TRBD2. J gave up 2 bases and V 9 bases, and 4 bases lay outside the gene matches. The CDR3 length is 14 residues. In DNA form, the CDR3 reads TGTGCCAGTCGACTAGCGGGGTCCACAGATACGCAGTATTTT. Encoded protein: CASRLAGSTDTQYF.

CDR3 in DNA: TGTGCCAGCAGCTCCATCCGACTAGCGGGACTGGGGGGCCCGTACAATGAGCAGTTCTTC. As protein: CASSSIRLAGLGGPYNEQFF. This chain connects TRBV11-2 to TRBJ2-1; 11 positions agree with TRBD2. The germline gives CDR1 SGHAT, CDR2 FQNNGV. The CDR3 totals 20 residues. The V and J ends lost 4 bases and 4 bases, in that order; junction bases with no gene match: 18.

The V and J genes are TRBV6-5 and TRBJ2-7; a weak D match, TRBD1 (6 bases). This CDR3 region has 18 residues. Germline V gene lookup returns CDR1 MNHEY and CDR2 SVGAGI. Deletions cut 0 bases from V and 0 bases from J, with 18 bases between. The DNA of the CDR3 is TGTGCCAGCAGTTACTCGAAGATAAGCCAGGGGCCCTCCTACGAGCAGTACTTC. This sequence encodes CASSYSKISQGPSYEQYF.

The chain combines TRBV7-2 with TRBJ2-1; TRBD2 matches at 9 bases. Germline CDR1 SGHTA, CDR2 FQGNSA. Trimming at V came to 0 bases and at J to 8 bases, leaving 8 bases not matched to a gene. The CDR3 is 16 amino acids. Written as DNA, the CDR3 is TGTGCCAGCAGCTTAGCGGGCTGGACTAGCGCCGATGAGCAGTTCTTC. It yields the protein CASSLAGWTSADEQFF.

This clonotype was found a few times. The chain recombines TRBV10-3 with TRBJ2-1; D call uncertain. This CDR3 comprises 16 residues. Germline V gene data show CDR1 as ENHRY and CDR2 as SYGVKD. V lost 5 bases to trimming and J lost 2 bases, with 16 bases between them. The CDR3 protein is CAISFSLEQPYNEQFF. Here the CDR3 DNA reads TGTGCCATCAGTTTCTCACTCGAACAGCCCTACAATGAGCAGTTCTTC.

The rearrangement joins TRBV6-1 to TRBJ2-7; D uncertain. This CDR3 contains 14 residues. The V end lost 3 bases, the J end lost 6 bases, and 15 bases lay between the germline ends. Germline lookup yields CDR1 MNHNS and CDR2 SASEGT. This CDR3 reads CASSEVAGFLEQYF. The CDR3 nucleotides are TGTGCCAGCAGTGAGGTGGCAGGCTTCCTCGAGCAGTACTTC.

V and J are TRBV20-1 and TRBJ1-5; D ambiguous. The ends were cut back, 3 bases at V and 4 bases at J, with 7 bases in the middle. This CDR3 is 12 amino acids long. In germline, CDR1 is DFQATT, CDR2 SNEGSKA (reference sequence). The DNA for the CDR3 is TGCAGTGCTAGTACCGGAAATCAGCCCCAGCATTTT. Its translation: CSASTGNQPQHF.

This rearrangement joins TRBV29-1 to TRBJ2-5; maybe TRBD2 (5 bases). V dropped 4 bases and J dropped 2 bases, with 11 bases sitting between them. CDR3 size: 13 residues. The germline V gene has CDR1 SQVTM and CDR2 ANQGSEA. The CDR3 sequence is CSVALVDQETQYF. CDR3 sequence (DNA): TGCAGCGTTGCACTAGTGGATCAAGAGACCCAGTACTTC.

The sample holds a few counts of this clonotype. The chain carries TRBV7-2 and TRBJ2-3; the D is unclear. This CDR3 region has 12 residues. Germline CDR1 reads SGHTA; CDR2 reads FQGNSA. Trimming took 5 bases from V and 6 from J, leaving 9 bases between them. In DNA form, the CDR3 reads TGTGCCAGCAGCCCCGCCGCCGATACGCAGTATTTT. It encodes CASSPAADTQYF.

Only a few counts were recorded for this clonotype. The chain recombines TRBV5-1 with TRBJ1-2; maybe TRBD1 (5 bases). The CDR3 has 15 amino acids. CDR1 and CDR2 (germline): SGHRS, YFSETQ. Trimming left V 3 bases short and J 6 bases short, with 18 bases between. CDR3 protein: CASSSQTTGTDGYTF. The CDR3 DNA is TGCGCCAGCAGCTCTCAAACTACCGGGACCGATGGCTACACCTTC.

The chain has TRBV28 and TRBJ2-2; D is perhaps TRBD1 or TRBD2 (7 bases each). Trimming pared 5 bases from V and 3 bases from J, leaving 19 bases between. The germline V gene has CDR1 MDHEN and CDR2 SYDVKM. The CDR3 has 17 residues. CDR3 bases: TGTGCCAGCAGTCCACCGACAGGGAGGGTATACACCGGGGAGCTGTTTTTT. Its protein product is CASSPPTGRVYTGELFF.